This is a list of T cell receptor beta chains from one sample in a study of control samples from healthy donors and cancer patients. Generated by immunoSEQ multiplex PCR, the TCRdb table keeps only in-frame clones and is missing some. Of almost 90,000 clones in the sample, more than 70% were seen once. The sample was blood. These receptors were obtained from a woman in her 40s in good health. Each CDR3 is given with its conserved first and last residue. The D gene is left open where the match is weak. Clone sizes are given selectively: once, few, many, or a class where the clone is expanded.

V,D,size,J,DNA,CDR3
TRBV2,-,-,TRBJ1-5,TGTGCCAGCAGTCCGTGGGACAATCAGCCCCAGCATTTT,CASSPWDNQPQHF
TRBV14,TRBD2,-,TRBJ2-1,TGTGCCAGCAGCGACGGACTAGCGGGCTCCAATCCCTACAATGAGCAGTTCTTC,CASSDGLAGSNPYNEQFF
TRBV4-1,-,-,TRBJ2-1,TGCGCCAGCAGCCGTGGACAAGCCTCGGTAGGTGAGCAGTTCTTC,CASSRGQASVGEQFF
TRBV6-5,-,-,TRBJ1-2,TGTGCCAGCAGGGTCGGAGGGGAGGGCTACACCTTC,CASRVGGEGYTF
TRBV10-3,-,-,TRBJ2-3,TGTGCCATCAGTGACAGTGGAGGGTTCACAGATACGCAGTATTTT,CAISDSGGFTDTQYF
TRBV24-1,-,-,TRBJ1-2,TGTGCCACCAGTGATTTCTCAGGGGCCGGCTACACCTTC,CATSDFSGAGYTF
TRBV5-6,-,few,TRBJ2-7,TGTGCCAGCACACCGTGGGGGGGCGTTGCATACGAGCAGTACTTC,CASTPWGGVAYEQYF
TRBV9,-,-,TRBJ2-7,TGTGCCAGCAGCCTCCGGCCCTATCCGGACGAGCAGTACTTC,CASSLRPYPDEQYF
TRBV25-1,-,-,TRBJ2-3,TGTGCCAGCTCCCGGGACCTCACAGATACGCAGTATTTT,CASSRDLTDTQYF
TRBV14,-,-,TRBJ2-2,TGTGCCAGCAGCCCTGGGGCGGGGGCCCCCGGGGAGCTGTTTTTT,CASSPGAGAPGELFF
TRBV7-8,-,-,TRBJ1-1,TGTGCCAGCAGCTTAGTAGCTCAGGGGACCACTGAAGCTTTCTTT,CASSLVAQGTTEAFF
TRBV15,TRBD1,-,TRBJ1-2,TGTGCCACCAGCAGACCGGGGACAGGGGGCGTCCCTAACTATGGCTACACCTTC,CATSRPGTGGVPNYGYTF
TRBV24-1,-,-,TRBJ1-1,TGTGCCACGACTAAAATGGTGAACACTGAAGCTTTCTTT,CATTKMVNTEAFF
TRBV27,TRBD1,-,TRBJ2-7,TGTGCCAGCAGACCAGGACAGGGTAGAGTTTACGAGCAGTACTTC,CASRPGQGRVYEQYF
TRBV5-6,-,-,TRBJ1-6,TGTGCCAGCAGCTTGGAATATTCACCCCTCCACTTT,CASSLEYSPLHF
TRBV5-8,TRBD1,-,TRBJ1-6,TGTGCCAGCAGCCCCTACCACAGGGGAGGACTGGGTTCACCCCTCCACTTT,CASSPYHRGGLGSPLHF
TRBV27,TRBD2,-,TRBJ2-3,TGTGCCAGCAGTTTAACGCCGGGGGGTACTGATACGCAGTATTTT,CASSLTPGGTDTQYF
TRBV6-5,TRBD1,-,TRBJ1-2,TGTGCCAGCAGTTCCTCCGGGACAGGGGACTATGGCTACACCTTC,CASSSSGTGDYGYTF
TRBV29-1,TRBD1,-,TRBJ2-3,TGCAGCGTAGGGGACAGGGGAGCAGATACGCAGTATTTT,CSVGDRGADTQYF
TRBV19,-,-,TRBJ2-1,TGTGCCAGTAGACTCCGTACGCAGCAGTTCTTC,CASRLRTQQFF
TRBV27,-,-,TRBJ1-5,TGTGCCAGCAGTTTATGGGGGGCTCAGCCCCAGCATTTT,CASSLWGAQPQHF
TRBV6-2/TRBV6-3,-,-,TRBJ1-2,TGTGCCAGCAGTTACAGGACAGACTACTATGGCTACACCTTC,CASSYRTDYYGYTF
TRBV6-1,-,-,TRBJ1-1,TGTGCCAGCAGTGAAGCGTGGCAACCCCGCACTGAAGCTTTCTTT,CASSEAWQPRTEAFF
TRBV4-3,TRBD1,-,TRBJ1-2,TGCGCCAGCAGCCCGGGACAGTGGGACTATGGCTACACCTTC,CASSPGQWDYGYTF
TRBV5-1,TRBD2,-,TRBJ2-5,TGCGCCAGCAGCTTGGTGAGGACTAGCGGGGGACAGTACCAAGAGACCCAGTACTTC,CASSLVRTSGGQYQETQYF
TRBV4-1,TRBD2,-,TRBJ2-1,TGCGCCAGCAGCCAGGTATCTAGCGGGGGGACCAATGAGCAGTTCTTC,CASSQVSSGGTNEQFF
TRBV25-1,-,-,TRBJ1-4,TGTGCCAGCAGTGATCCCCGGGACATGATAGTGTTTTTT,CASSDPRDMIVFF
TRBV5-5,-,once,TRBJ2-7,TGTGCCAGCAGCCCACCCCCAGGTACCGAGCAGTACTTC,CASSPPPGTEQYF
TRBV24-1,-,once,TRBJ1-5,TGTGCCACCAGTGATTCGTTGGGCAATCAGCCCCAGCATTTT,CATSDSLGNQPQHF
TRBV6-6,-,-,TRBJ1-3,TGTGCCAGCAGTTACTGGGGGGGAAGAAACACCATATATTTT,CASSYWGGRNTIYF
TRBV6-2/TRBV6-3,TRBD1,-,TRBJ2-7,TGTGCCAGCAGTTACGGGGACAGAAGCTACGAGCAGTACTTC,CASSYGDRSYEQYF
TRBV2,-,few,TRBJ1-1,TGTGCCAGCAGTGAAGATCAGGGGAGGAAAGCTTTCTTT,CASSEDQGRKAFF
TRBV7-3,-,-,TRBJ1-1,TGTGCCAGCAGCAAGGGCCAGGCCATGAAGAACACTGAAGCTTTCTTT,CASSKGQAMKNTEAFF
TRBV5-1,-,-,TRBJ1-2,TGCGCCAGCAGCTTGGGACACCCTTCGCGGGATGGCTACACCTTC,CASSLGHPSRDGYTF
TRBV7-9,TRBD2,-,TRBJ2-3,TGTGCCAGCAGCCCCTGGGGAAGCGGGGGAAATACGCAGTATTTT,CASSPWGSGGNTQYF
TRBV19,-,once,TRBJ1-2,TGTGCCAGCTCTCCGGGGCCGGGCTCTTATGGCTACACCTTC,CASSPGPGSYGYTF
TRBV11-3,TRBD1,-,TRBJ2-7,TGTGCCAGCAGCCGACGGCGGACAGGGGGCTACGAGCAGTACTTC,CASSRRRTGGYEQYF
TRBV29-1,-,-,TRBJ1-1,TGCAGCGTCAGGGAAGGGGACACTGAAGCTTTCTTT,CSVREGDTEAFF
TRBV5-6,TRBD2,-,TRBJ2-7,TGTGCCAGCAGCACCGGGACGGGGGGCTACGAGCAGTACTTC,CASSTGTGGYEQYF
TRBV5-5,TRBD1,-,TRBJ2-7,TGTGCCAGCAGCTTGTCGGGACAGGGCTACGAGCAGTACTTC,CASSLSGQGYEQYF
TRBV5-4,TRBD1,-,TRBJ1-2,TGTGCCAGCAGTCAGAAGTGGACAGGGGGGAACTATGGCTACACCTTC,CASSQKWTGGNYGYTF
TRBV29-1,TRBD1,few,TRBJ1-1,TGCAGCGTTGGTCTGGACAGGGGGAATGAAGCTTTCTTT,CSVGLDRGNEAFF
TRBV29-1,-,-,TRBJ1-2,TGCAGCGTTGAGACAGGCGGCTACACCTTC,CSVETGGYTF
TRBV7-8,TRBD1,-,TRBJ1-6,TGTGCCAGCAGCTCTGCCGGGACAGGGGGCAAGTCACCCCTCCACTTT,CASSSAGTGGKSPLHF
TRBV5-4,-,-,TRBJ2-1,TGTGCCAGCAGCTTCTGGCGGGGATCTTACAATGAGCAGTTCTTC,CASSFWRGSYNEQFF
TRBV7-9,-,-,TRBJ1-3,TGTGCCACCATTCCCCCCGCGGAGACATACTCTGGAAACACCATATATTTT,CATIPPAETYSGNTIYF
TRBV12-3/TRBV12-4,-,once,TRBJ1-2,TGTGCCAGCAGTTCCGGTATCGATGGCTACACCTTC,CASSSGIDGYTF
TRBV6-5,-,-,TRBJ1-5,TGTGCCAGCAGTTACAGCAGGAATAGCAATCAGCCCCAGCATTTT,CASSYSRNSNQPQHF
TRBV5-1,-,-,TRBJ1-4,TGCGCCAGCAGTCTTGGGAGGTCAGGGCCTAATGAAAAACTGTTTTTT,CASSLGRSGPNEKLFF
TRBV18,TRBD2,-,TRBJ2-7,TGTGCCAGCTCACCCCGGGCACGGGGGGGCGAGCAGTACTTC,CASSPRARGGEQYF
TRBV30,TRBD1,-,TRBJ1-1,TGTGCCTGGGTGGGACAGGGGGGAACTGAAGCTTTCTTT,CAWVGQGGTEAFF
TRBV3-1/TRBV3-2,-,-,TRBJ1-5,TGTGCCAGCAGCTCAGGGATCAATCGGCCCCAGCATTTT,CASSSGINRPQHF
TRBV2,TRBD2,-,TRBJ2-3,TGTGCCAGCAGTGCTGGGACTAGCGGGGGGGCCCGCGATACGCAGTATTTT,CASSAGTSGGARDTQYF